This T cell receptor (beta chain) is from a study of blood T cell repertoires in COVID-19. Germline loops: CDR1 WSHSY, CDR2 SAAADI. Trimming left V 8 bases short and J 2 bases short, with 13 bases between. The CDR3 is 14 residues long. Data came from immunoSEQ multiplex PCR; TCRdb stores just in-frame clones and leaves some out. The sample yields 200,000 to 250,000 clones, approximately 87% seen once. The TCR was taken from a woman between 50 and 59 years old with acute or convalescent COVID-19. The V gene is TRBV10-2, the J gene TRBJ1-5; D gene ambiguous. The sequencing input was peripheral blood. The CDR3 region has the DNA TGCGCCAGCCAAGAGCGGATTGGCAATCAGCCCCAGCATTTT. This sequence encodes CASQERIGNQPQHF.